This TCR beta chain was recorded in a study of shared clonotypes between healthy human individuals. On this clone itself: Its cognate antigen is unknown.

Trimming shortened V by 1 base and J by 2 bases, and 13 bases separated the two germline ends. Germline CDR1 reads LNHDA; CDR2 reads SQIVND (reference sequence). The length of the CDR3 is 16 residues. The repertoire was sequenced with immunoSEQ multiplex PCR; TCRdb's copy has only in-frame clones and lacks some. Altogether 2 million to 2.5 million clones are present, approximately 96% being singletons, with the ten largest covering approximately 0.13%. Whole-study results and caveats: Clonotype sharing among the donors was expected to vary with sequencing depth. Generally, naive subsets came out with larger estimated richness than memory subsets.

This receptor was identified in a young man in good health. Sequences were obtained from naive CD4+ T cells sorted from blood. Noted subset: CD45RA+ positively selected. The chain joins TRBV19 to TRBJ2-3; tentatively, D is TRBD1 (6 bases). The CDR3 sequence is CASSIGTALYTDTQYF. Written as DNA, the CDR3 is TGTGCCAGTAGTATAGGGACAGCTCTTTACACAGATACGCAGTATTTT.